This T cell receptor beta chain was observed in a study of T cells in Graves' hyperthyroidism and ophthalmopathy. Amplification of TCR beta CDR3 regions was performed using RNA transcripts as template. The HTBI primer set served for first-round RT-PCR of the TCR CDR3. TCRdb recomputed calls from the multiplex PCR reads with MiXCR, one row per CDR3 protein. The table has 600,000 or so distinct CDR3 sequences, roughly 15% seen once. This clonotype was recorded many times. Germline V gene data show CDR1 as LNHNV and CDR2 as YYDKDF (reference sequence). V trimming: 0 bases; J trimming: 5 bases; junction bases outside the gene matches: 9. The CDR3 is 16 residues long.

The sequenced sample was blood. V usage is TRBV15 and J usage is TRBJ2-5; 7 positions agree with TRBD2. This receptor was identified in a woman between 50 and 59 years old with Graves' ophthalmopathy. The CDR3 DNA reads TGTGCCACCAGCAGAGAAGCGGGACTTTCCGCGGAGACCCAGTACTTC. Its protein is CATSREAGLSAETQYF.